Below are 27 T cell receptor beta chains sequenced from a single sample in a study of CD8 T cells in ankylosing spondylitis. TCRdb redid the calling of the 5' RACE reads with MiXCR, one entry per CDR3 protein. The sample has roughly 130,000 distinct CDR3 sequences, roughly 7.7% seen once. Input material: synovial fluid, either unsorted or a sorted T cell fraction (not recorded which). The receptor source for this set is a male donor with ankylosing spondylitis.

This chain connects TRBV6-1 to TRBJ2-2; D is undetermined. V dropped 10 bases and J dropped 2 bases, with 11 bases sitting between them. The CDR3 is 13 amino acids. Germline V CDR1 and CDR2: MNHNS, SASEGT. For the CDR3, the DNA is TGTGCCATCAAAATCAGAAACACCGGGGAGCTGTTTTTT. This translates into CAIKIRNTGELFF.

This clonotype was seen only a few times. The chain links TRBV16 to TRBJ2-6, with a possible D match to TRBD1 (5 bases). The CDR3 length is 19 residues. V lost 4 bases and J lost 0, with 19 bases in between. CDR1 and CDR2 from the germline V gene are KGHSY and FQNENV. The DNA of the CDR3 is TGTGCCAGCAGCCCCCGCGATACAGGAACCTCCTCTGGGGCCAACGTCCTGACTTTC. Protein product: CASSPRDTGTSSGANVLTF.

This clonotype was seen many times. The CDR3 sequence: CASTKARATNEKLFF. DNA for the CDR3: TGTGCCAGCACCAAAGCGAGAGCAACTAATGAAAAACTGTTTTTT. V gene TRBV28 combines with J gene TRBJ1-4; D not certain. The CDR3 consists of 15 residues. The germline V gene encodes CDR1 MDHEN and CDR2 SYDVKM. Between the trimmed V and J ends, which lost 7 bases and 0 bases, there was a span of 12 bases. Based on the CDR3 plus reference TRBV28 and TRBJ1-4, the full variable domain is DVKVTQSSRYLVKRTGEKVFLECVQDMDHENMFWYRQDPGLGLRLIYFSYDVKMKEKGDIPEGYSVSREKKERFSLILESASTNQTSMYLCASTKARATNEKLFFGSGTQLSVL.

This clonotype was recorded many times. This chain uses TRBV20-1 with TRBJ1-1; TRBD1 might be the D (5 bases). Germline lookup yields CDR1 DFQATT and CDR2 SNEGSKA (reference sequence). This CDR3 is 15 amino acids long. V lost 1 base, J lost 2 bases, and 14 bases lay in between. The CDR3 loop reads CSARGPRGTNTEAFF. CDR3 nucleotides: TGCAGTGCTAGAGGCCCTAGGGGCACCAACACTGAAGCTTTCTTT.

For the CDR3, the DNA is TGTGCCAGCAGAAGGCAGACTAACTATGGCTACACCTTC. Its translation is CASRRQTNYGYTF. The chain combines TRBV2 with TRBJ1-2; D is unclear. The germline V gene has CDR1 SNHLY and CDR2 FYNNEI. Trimming removed 6 bases from V and 0 bases from J, with 8 bases in between. The CDR3 is made up of 13 amino acids.

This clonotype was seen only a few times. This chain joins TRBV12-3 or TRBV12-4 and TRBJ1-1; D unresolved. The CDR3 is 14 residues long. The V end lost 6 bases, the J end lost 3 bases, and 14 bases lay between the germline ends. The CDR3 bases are TGTGCCAGCAGGCGCCGGGGTTTGGACACTGAAGCTTTCTTT. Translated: CASRRRGLDTEAFF.

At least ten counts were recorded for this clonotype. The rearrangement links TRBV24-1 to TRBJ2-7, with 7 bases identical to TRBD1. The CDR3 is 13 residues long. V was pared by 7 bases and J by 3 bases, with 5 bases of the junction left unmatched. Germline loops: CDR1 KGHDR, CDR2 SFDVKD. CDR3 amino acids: CATSRNRGYEQYF. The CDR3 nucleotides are TGTGCCACCAGCCGCAACAGGGGCTACGAGCAGTACTTC.

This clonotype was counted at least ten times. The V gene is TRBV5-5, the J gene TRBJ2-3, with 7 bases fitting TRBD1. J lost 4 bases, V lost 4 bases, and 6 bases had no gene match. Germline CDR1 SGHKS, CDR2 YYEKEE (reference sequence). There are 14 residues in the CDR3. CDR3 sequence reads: CASSRTGTSDTQYF. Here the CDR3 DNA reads TGTGCCAGCAGCCGGACAGGTACCTCAGATACGCAGTATTTT. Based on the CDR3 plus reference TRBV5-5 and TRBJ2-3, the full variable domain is DAGVTQSPTHLIKTRGQQVTLRCSPISGHKSVSWYQQVLGQGPQFIFQYYEKEERGRGNFPDRFSARQFPNYSSELNVNALLLGDSALYLCASSRTGTSDTQYFGPGTRLTVL.

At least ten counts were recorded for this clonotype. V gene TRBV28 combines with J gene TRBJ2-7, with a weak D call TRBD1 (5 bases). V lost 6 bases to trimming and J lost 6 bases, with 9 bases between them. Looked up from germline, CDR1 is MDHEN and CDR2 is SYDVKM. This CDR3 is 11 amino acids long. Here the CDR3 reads CASSRDSEQYF. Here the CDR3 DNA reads TGTGCCAGCAGCCGAGACAGCGAGCAGTACTTC.

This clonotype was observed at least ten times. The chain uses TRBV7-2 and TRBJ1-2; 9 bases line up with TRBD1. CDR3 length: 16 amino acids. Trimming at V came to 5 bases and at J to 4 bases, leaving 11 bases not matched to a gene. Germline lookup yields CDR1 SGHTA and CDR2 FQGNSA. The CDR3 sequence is CASSKSRDRDLYGYTF. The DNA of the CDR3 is TGTGCCAGCAGCAAGAGCCGGGACAGGGACCTCTATGGCTACACCTTC.

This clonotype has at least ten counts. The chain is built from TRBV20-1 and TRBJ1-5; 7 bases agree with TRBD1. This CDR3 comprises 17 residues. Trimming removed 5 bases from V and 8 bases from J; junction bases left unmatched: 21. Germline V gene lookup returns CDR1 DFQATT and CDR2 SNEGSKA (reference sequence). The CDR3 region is CSAALAIADRATEPQHF. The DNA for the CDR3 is TGCAGTGCTGCCCTCGCCATTGCAGACAGGGCGACGGAGCCCCAGCATTTT.

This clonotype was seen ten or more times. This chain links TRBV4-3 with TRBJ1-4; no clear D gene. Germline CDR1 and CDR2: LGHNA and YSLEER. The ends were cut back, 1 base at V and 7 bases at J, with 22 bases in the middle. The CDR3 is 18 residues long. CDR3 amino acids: CASSQGRVGRRGPEKLFF. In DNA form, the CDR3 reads TGCGCCAGCAGCCAAGGACGGGTAGGGAGACGTGGACCTGAAAAACTGTTTTTT.

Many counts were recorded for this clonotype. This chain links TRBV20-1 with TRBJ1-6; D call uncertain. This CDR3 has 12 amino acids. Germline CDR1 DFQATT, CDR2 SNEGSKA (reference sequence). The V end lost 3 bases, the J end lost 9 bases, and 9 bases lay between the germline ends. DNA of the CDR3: TGCAGTGCTAGGTTTGGGGTTTCACCCCTCCACTTT. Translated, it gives CSARFGVSPLHF.

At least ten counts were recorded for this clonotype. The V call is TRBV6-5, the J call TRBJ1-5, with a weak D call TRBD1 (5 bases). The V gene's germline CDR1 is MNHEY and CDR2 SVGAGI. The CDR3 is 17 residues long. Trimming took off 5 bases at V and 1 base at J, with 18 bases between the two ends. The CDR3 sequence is CASSTRFGGGSNQPQHF. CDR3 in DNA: TGTGCCAGCAGTACTCGCTTTGGGGGAGGGAGCAATCAGCCCCAGCATTTT.

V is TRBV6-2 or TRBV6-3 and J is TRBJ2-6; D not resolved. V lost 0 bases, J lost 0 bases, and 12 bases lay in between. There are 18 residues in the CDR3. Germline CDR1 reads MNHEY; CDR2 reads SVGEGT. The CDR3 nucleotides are TGTGCCAGCAGTTACTCGATGCGGCGGTTCTCTGGGGCCAACGTCCTGACTTTC. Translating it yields CASSYSMRRFSGANVLTF.

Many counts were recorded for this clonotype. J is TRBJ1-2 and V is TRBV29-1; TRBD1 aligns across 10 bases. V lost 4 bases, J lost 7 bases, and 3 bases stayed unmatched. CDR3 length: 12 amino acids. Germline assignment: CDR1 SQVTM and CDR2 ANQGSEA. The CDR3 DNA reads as TGCAGCGTTGGTAGGGACAGGGGTGGCTACACCTTC. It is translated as CSVGRDRGGYTF.

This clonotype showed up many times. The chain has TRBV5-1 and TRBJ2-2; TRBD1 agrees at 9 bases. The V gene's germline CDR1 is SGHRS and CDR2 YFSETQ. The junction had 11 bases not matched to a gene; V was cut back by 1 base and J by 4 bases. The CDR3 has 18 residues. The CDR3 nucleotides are TGCGCCAGCAGCTTGTCGCCATGGGGACAGGGCGGCACCGGGGAGCTGTTTTTT. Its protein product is CASSLSPWGQGGTGELFF.

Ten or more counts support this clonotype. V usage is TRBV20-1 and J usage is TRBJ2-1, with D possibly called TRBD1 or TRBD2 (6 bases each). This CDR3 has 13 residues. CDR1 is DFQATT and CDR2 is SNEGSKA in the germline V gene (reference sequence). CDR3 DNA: TGCAGGGGCCTAGGGGGGACCTACAATGAGCAGTTCTTC. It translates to CRGLGGTYNEQFF.

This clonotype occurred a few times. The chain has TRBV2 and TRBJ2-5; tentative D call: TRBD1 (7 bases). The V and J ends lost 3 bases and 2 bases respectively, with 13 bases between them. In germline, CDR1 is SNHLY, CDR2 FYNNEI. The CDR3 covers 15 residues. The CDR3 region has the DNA TGTGCCAGCAGTGACCAGGGGGGACCTCAAGAGACCCAGTACTTC. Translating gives CASSDQGGPQETQYF.

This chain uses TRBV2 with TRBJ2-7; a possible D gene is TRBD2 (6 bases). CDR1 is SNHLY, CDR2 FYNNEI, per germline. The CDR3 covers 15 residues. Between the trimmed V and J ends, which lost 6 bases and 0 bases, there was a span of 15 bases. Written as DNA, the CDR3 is TGTGCCAGCAGGGTCCGACGGGACTTCTCCTACGAGCAGTACTTC. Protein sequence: CASRVRRDFSYEQYF.

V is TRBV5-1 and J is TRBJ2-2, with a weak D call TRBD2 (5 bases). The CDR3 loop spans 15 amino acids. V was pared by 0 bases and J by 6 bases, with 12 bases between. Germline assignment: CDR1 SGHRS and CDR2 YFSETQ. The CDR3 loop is CASSLDTRPAGELFF. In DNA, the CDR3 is TGCGCCAGCAGCTTGGATACTAGGCCGGCCGGGGAGCTGTTTTTT.

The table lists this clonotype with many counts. The CDR3 DNA sequence: TGTGCCAGCAGTTTGTACCGGGAGGTTTACACCGGGGAGCTGTTTTTT. It encodes CASSLYREVYTGELFF. The chain has TRBV27 and TRBJ2-2; 7 nucleotides align to TRBD2. Germline V gene sequence: CDR1 MNHEY, CDR2 SMNVEV (reference sequence). The CDR3 loop spans 16 amino acids. With 3 bases clipped from V and 3 bases from J, the junction kept 7 bases outside the gene matches.

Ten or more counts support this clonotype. In DNA, the CDR3 is TGTGCCAGCAGTGATGGACAGGGTAGGTACGAGCAGTACTTC. This translates into CASSDGQGRYEQYF. This chain joins TRBV25-1 and TRBJ2-7, with 8 bases identical to TRBD1. Germline CDR1 reads MGHDK; CDR2 reads SYGVNS. The ends lost 3 bases at V and 4 bases at J; junction bases unmatched: 5. There are 14 residues in the CDR3.

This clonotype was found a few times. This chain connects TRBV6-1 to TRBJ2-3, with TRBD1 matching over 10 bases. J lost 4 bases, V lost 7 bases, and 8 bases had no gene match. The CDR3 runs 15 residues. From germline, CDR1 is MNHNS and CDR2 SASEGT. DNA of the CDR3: TGTGCCAGCACCGACTCGGGACAGGGGTCAGATACGCAGTATTTT. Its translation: CASTDSGQGSDTQYF.

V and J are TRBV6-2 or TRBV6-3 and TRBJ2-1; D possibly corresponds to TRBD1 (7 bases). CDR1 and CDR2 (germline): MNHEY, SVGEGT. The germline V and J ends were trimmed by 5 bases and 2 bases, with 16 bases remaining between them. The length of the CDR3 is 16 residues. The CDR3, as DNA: TGTGCCAGCAGTCACCGCGACAGGGAGGCCTACAATGAGCAGTTCTTC. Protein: CASSHRDREAYNEQFF.

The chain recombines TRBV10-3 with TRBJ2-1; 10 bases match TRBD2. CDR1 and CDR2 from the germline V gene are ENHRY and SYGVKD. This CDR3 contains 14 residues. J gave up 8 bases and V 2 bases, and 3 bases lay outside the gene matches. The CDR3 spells CAISETSGVDEQFF. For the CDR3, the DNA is TGTGCCATCAGTGAGACTAGCGGGGTGGATGAGCAGTTCTTC.

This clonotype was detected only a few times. The CDR3 nucleotides read TGTGCCACCAGCAGAGCCGGACACGCGGGAAACACCATATATTTT. Translation gives CATSRAGHAGNTIYF. The chain is built from TRBV15 and TRBJ1-3, with D possibly TRBD1 on 5 matching bases. Germline V gene sequence: CDR1 LNHNV, CDR2 YYDKDF (reference sequence). Between the trimmed V and J ends, which lost 1 base and 4 bases, there was a span of 11 bases. The CDR3 extends over 15 amino acids.